This T cell receptor beta chain is drawn from a study of blood T cell repertoires in COVID-19. Across the whole study: Sample material is recorded as cDNA or gDNA derived from T cells, B-cell-depleted T cells, or PBMCs.

The authors' processing: The assay estimated nucleated cells by amplifying reference gene primers. Profiled with immunoSEQ multiplex PCR; TCRdb holds only in-frame clones, not every one. D and trimming were read from the DNA, whereas the V and J calls and clone size are those reported in that table. The sample has around 100,000 clones, 70% to 85% seen once. Sequenced: peripheral blood. This TCR was sampled from a man between 65 and 85 years old with active or convalescent COVID-19.

CDR3 amino acids: CASSLETGISNFEKLFF. The CDR3 coding sequence is TGTGCCAGCAGCTTGGAGACAGGAATTTCAAATTTTGAAAAACTGTTTTTT. This sequence joins TRBV5-6 and TRBJ1-4, with D maybe TRBD1 (6 bases). V lost 0 bases and J 7 bases, leaving 19 bases between the germline ends. This CDR3 spans 17 amino acids. Germline CDR1 and CDR2: SGHDT and YYEEEE.